This T cell receptor (beta chain) was profiled in a study of CD8 T cells in ankylosing spondylitis. Molecular-barcoded quantitative 5'-RACE produced these TCR beta libraries. Using its own MiXCR run on the 5' RACE reads, TCRdb lists one record per CDR3 protein. This sample has about 340,000 distinct CDR3 sequences, with 14% to 15% found just once. Study-wide findings and caveats: Disease-associated clonotypes exhibited CD8+ identity and were relatively infrequent in peripheral blood. Reportedly, disease-linked clones are significantly enriched in ankylosing spondylitis patients' matched synovial fluid.

Deletions cut 0 bases from V and 4 bases from J, with 13 bases between. Germline V gene lookup returns CDR1 SGHRS and CDR2 YFSETQ. The CDR3 runs to 16 residues. In regard to this clonotype: The antigen remains undetermined.

Sequencing was performed on blood, either unsorted or a sorted T cell fraction (not recorded which). This sequence originates from a male donor with ankylosing spondylitis or in good health (not recorded which). This chain joins TRBV5-1 and TRBJ2-2; D not certain. CDR3 protein: CASSLESRVATGELFF. DNA of the CDR3: TGCGCCAGCAGCTTGGAATCAAGGGTAGCCACCGGGGAGCTGTTTTTT.